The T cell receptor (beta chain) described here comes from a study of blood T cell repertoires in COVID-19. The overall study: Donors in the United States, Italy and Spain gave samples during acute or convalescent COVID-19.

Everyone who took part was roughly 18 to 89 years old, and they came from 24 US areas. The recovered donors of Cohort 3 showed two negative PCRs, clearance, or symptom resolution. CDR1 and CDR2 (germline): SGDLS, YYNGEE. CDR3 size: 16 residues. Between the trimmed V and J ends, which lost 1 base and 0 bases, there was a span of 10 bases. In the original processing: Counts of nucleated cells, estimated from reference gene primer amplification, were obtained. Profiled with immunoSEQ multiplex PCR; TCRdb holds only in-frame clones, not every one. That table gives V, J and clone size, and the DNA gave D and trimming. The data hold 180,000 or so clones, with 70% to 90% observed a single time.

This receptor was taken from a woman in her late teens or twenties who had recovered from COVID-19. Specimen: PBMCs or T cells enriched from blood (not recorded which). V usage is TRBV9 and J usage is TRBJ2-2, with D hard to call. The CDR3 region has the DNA TGTGCCAGCAGCGTAACAGCCATATCGAACACCGGGGAGCTGTTTTTT. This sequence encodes CASSVTAISNTGELFF.